Described below is a single T cell receptor (beta chain) sequence and its context. The antigen is not known. Other DNA sequences from this sample encode an identical CDR3 as well. This entry comes from a study of shared clonotypes between healthy human individuals. Overall study context: There were three CD4 naive, three CD4 memory, two CD8 naive and one CD8 memory plates per donor.

Every immunoSEQ plate was one replicate of a subset's evenly spread DNA. In replicate PCRs of sorted subsets, roughly 200 ng DNA, tens of thousands of T cell genomes, was used. The protocol was immunoSEQ multiplex PCR, while the TCRdb copy is restricted to in-frame clones and leaves out a portion. The sample lists millions of clones; 85% to 95% were seen once. Study conclusions and caveats: The study found lower generation probabilities in non-shared clonotypes than in those shared by all four donors.

Germline V gene data show CDR1 as SQVTM and CDR2 as ANQGSEA. The CDR3 runs to 13 residues. The V and J ends lost 4 bases and 1 base, in that order; junction bases with no gene match: 2. This TCR derives from a man aged 18-30 years in good health. Sequenced: naive CD4+ T cells sorted from blood. Stated subset: CD45RA+ positively selected. The chain uses TRBV29-1 and TRBJ1-2; 8 bases fit TRBD1. The CDR3 DNA reads TGCAGCGTTGGACAGGGGAGTAACTATGGCTACACCTTC. Its protein product is CSVGQGSNYGYTF.